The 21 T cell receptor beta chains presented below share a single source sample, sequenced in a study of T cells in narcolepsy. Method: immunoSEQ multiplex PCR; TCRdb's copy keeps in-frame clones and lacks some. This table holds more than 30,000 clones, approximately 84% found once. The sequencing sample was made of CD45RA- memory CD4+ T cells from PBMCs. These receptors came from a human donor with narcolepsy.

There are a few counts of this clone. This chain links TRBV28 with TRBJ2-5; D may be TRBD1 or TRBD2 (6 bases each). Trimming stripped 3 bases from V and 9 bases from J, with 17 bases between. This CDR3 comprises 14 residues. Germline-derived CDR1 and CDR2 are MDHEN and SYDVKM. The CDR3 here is CASSFEGGPNSQYF. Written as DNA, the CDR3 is TGTGCCAGCAGTTTCGAGGGGGGACCCAATTCCCAGTACTTC.

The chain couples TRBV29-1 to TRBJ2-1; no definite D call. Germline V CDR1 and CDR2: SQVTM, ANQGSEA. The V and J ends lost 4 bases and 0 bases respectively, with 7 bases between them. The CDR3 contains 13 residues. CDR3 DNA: TGCAGCGTTGGGTTCTTCTCCTACAATGAGCAGTTCTTC. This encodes CSVGFFSYNEQFF.

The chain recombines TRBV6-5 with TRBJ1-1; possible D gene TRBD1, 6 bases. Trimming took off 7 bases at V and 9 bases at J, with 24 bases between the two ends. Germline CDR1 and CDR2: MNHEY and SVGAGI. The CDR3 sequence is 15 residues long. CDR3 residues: CASTPTTTGGWQAFF. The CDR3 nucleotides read TGTGCCAGCACCCCAACAACGACAGGAGGTTGGCAAGCTTTCTTT.

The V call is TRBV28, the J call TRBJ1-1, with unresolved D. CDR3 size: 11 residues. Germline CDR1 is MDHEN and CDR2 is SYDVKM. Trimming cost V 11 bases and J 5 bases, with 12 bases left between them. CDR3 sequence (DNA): TGTGCCCTCCAGAAACGGACTGAAGCTTTCTTT. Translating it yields CALQKRTEAFF.

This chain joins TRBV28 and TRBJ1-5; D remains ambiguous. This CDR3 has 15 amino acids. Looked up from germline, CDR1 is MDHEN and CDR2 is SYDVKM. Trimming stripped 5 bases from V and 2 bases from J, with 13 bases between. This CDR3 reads CASSLGSHGNQPQHF. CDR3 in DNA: TGTGCCAGCAGTCTTGGCAGTCATGGCAATCAGCCCCAGCATTTT. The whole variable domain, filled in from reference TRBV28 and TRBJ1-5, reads DVKVTQSSRYLVKRTGEKVFLECVQDMDHENMFWYRQDPGLGLRLIYFSYDVKMKEKGDIPEGYSVSREKKERFSLILESASTNQTSMYLCASSLGSHGNQPQHFGDGTRLSIL.

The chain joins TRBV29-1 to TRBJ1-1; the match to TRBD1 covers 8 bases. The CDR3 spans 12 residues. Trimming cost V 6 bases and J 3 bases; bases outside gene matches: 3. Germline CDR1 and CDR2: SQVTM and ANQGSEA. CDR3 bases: TGCAGCGTACAGGGGGTTCACACTGAAGCTTTCTTT. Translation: CSVQGVHTEAFF.

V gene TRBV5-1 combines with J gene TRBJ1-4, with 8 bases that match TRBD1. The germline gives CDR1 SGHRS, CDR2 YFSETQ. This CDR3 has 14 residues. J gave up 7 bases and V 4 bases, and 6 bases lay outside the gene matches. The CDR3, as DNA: TGCGCCAGCAGCCAGCAGGGGGCTGGTGAAAAACTGTTTTTT. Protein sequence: CASSQQGAGEKLFF.

The CDR3 reads CASSPRDRGVEAFF. As DNA, the CDR3 is TGTGCCAGCAGCCCCCGTGACAGGGGGGTTGAAGCTTTCTTT. V usage is TRBV7-4 and J usage is TRBJ1-1; 9 positions agree with TRBD1. V lost 5 bases, J lost 7 bases, and 8 bases stayed unmatched. The CDR3 length is 14 residues. Germline assignment: CDR1 SGHVT and CDR2 SQSDAQ.

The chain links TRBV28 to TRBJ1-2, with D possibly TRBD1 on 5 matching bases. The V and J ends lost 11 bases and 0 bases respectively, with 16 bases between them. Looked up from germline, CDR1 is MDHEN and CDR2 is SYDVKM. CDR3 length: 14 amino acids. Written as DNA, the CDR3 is TGTGCCGTCTTTCGGGGACCTACTAACTATGGCTACACCTTC. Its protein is CAVFRGPTNYGYTF.

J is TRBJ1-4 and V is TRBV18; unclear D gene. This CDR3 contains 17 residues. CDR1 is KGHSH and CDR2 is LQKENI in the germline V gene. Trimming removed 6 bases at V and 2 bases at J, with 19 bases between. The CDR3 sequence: CASSLGLPRQTNEKLFF. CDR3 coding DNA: TGTGCCAGCTCTCTGGGCCTACCCCGTCAGACTAATGAAAAACTGTTTTTT.

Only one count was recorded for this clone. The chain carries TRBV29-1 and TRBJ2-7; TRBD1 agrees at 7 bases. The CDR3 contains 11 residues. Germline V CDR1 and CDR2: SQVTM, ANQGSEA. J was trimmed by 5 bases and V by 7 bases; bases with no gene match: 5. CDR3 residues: CSATTGNEQYV. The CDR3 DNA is TGCAGCGCAACGACAGGGAACGAGCAGTACGTC.

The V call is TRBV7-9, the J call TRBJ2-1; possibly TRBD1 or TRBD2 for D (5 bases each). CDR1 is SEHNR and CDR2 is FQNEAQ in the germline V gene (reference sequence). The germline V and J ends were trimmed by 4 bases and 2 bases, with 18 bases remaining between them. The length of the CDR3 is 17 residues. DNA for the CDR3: TGTGCCAGCAGCTCTAGTCCCCCCGGGGCACCCTACAATGAGCAGTTCTTC. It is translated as CASSSSPPGAPYNEQFF.

This chain's CDR3 is CASSIRGAEDEQFF. The CDR3 bases are TGTGCCAGTAGTATCCGGGGGGCGGAAGATGAGCAGTTCTTC. The chain is built from TRBV19 and TRBJ2-1; D may be TRBD2 (7 bases). Germline V lookup: CDR1 LNHDA, CDR2 SQIVND (reference sequence). Between the trimmed V and J ends, which lost 3 bases and 8 bases, there was a span of 14 bases. The CDR3 has 14 amino acids.

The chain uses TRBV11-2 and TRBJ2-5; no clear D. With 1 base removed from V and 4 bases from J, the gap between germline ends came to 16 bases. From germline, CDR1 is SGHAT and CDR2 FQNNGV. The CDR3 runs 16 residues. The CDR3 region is CASSLGTTVGLETQYF. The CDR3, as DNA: TGTGCCAGCAGCTTAGGGACCACTGTCGGGTTAGAGACCCAGTACTTC.

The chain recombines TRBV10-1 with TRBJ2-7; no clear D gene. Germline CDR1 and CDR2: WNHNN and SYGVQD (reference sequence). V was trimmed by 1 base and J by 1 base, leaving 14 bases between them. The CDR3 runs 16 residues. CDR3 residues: CASSEYASGPSYEQYF. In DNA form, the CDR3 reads TGCGCCAGCAGTGAGTATGCCTCCGGGCCTTCCTACGAGCAGTACTTC.

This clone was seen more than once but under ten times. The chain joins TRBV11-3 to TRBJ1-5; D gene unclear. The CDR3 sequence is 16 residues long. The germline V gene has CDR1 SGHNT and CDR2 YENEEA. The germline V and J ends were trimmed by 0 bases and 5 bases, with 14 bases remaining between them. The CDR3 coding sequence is TGTGCCAGCAGCTTAGAGTTCGGTGGCCGGTATCAGCCCCAGCATTTT. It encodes CASSLEFGGRYQPQHF.

Here the CDR3 reads CASSPTGVINTGELFF. The CDR3 region has the DNA TGTGCCAGCAGCCCCACAGGGGTAATTAACACCGGGGAGCTGTTTTTT. The chain employs TRBV14 and TRBJ2-2; 7 bases map to TRBD1. Losses at the gene ends were 4 bases for V and 2 bases for J; bases not matched to a gene: 7. Germline V lookup: CDR1 SGHDN, CDR2 FVKESK. This CDR3 is built from 16 residues. The full variable domain, rest sourced from reference TRBV14 and TRBJ2-2, is EAGVTQFPSHSVIEKGQTVTLRCDPISGHDNLYWYRRVMGKEIKFLLHFVKESKQDESGMPNNRFLAERTGGTYSTLKVQPAELEDSGVYFCASSPTGVINTGELFFGEGSRLTVL.

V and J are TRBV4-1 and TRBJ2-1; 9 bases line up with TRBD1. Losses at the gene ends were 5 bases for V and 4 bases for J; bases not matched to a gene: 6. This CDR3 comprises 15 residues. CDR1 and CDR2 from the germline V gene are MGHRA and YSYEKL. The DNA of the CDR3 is TGCGCCAGCAGCGCACCCGGGACAGGGTACAATGAGCAGTTCTTC. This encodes CASSAPGTGYNEQFF.

For the CDR3, the DNA is TGTGCCAGCAGCTTAGTGGGGCTCGGGTACGAGCAGTACTTC. It specifies CASSLVGLGYEQYF. J is TRBJ2-7 and V is TRBV7-2; D possibly corresponds to TRBD1 (5 bases). CDR3 length: 14 amino acids. Germline V gene sequence: CDR1 SGHTA, CDR2 FQGNSA. V was trimmed by 1 base and J by 4 bases, leaving 11 bases between them.

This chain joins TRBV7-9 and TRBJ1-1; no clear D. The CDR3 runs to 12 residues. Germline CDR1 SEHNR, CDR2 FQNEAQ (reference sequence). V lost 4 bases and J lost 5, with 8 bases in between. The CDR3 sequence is CASSWLSTEAFF. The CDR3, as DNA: TGTGCCAGCAGCTGGCTAAGTACTGAAGCTTTCTTT.

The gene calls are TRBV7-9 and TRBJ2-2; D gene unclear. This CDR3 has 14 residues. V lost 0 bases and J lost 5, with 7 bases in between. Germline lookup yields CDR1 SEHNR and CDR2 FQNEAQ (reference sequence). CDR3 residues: CASSLAQRTGELFF. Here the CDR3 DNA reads TGTGCCAGCAGCTTAGCGCAGCGAACCGGGGAGCTGTTTTTT.